The rows below give T cell receptor beta chains drawn from one sample of a study of CD8 T cells in ankylosing spondylitis. TCRdb recomputed calls from the 5' RACE reads with MiXCR, one row per CDR3 protein. Of around 540,000 distinct CDR3 sequences in the sample, approximately 11% were seen once. Sequenced input: blood, either unsorted or a sorted T cell fraction (not recorded which). These receptors were taken from a male donor with ankylosing spondylitis. CDR3s include the opening cysteine and the closing phenylalanine or tryptophan. D genes are given only for firm matches. Only part of the rows carry a size: once, few, many, or a class if the clone is expanded.

D gene,clone size,J gene,V gene,CDR3 length,CDR3 DNA,CDR3 protein
TRBD1,NA,TRBJ1-2,TRBV7-9,14,TGTGCCAGCACCTTACAGGGGTCTAACTATGGCTACACCTTC,CASTLQGSNYGYTF
TRBD1,many,TRBJ2-1,TRBV3-1,16,TGTGCCAGCAGCCAAGATTTGGGACAGGGAAGGGGTGAGCAGTTCTTC,CASSQDLGQGRGEQFF
NA,NA,TRBJ1-1,TRBV29-1,13,TGCAGCGTTGAAGATCAACGCGACACTGAAGCTTTCTTT,CSVEDQRDTEAFF
NA,few,TRBJ1-3,TRBV3-1,15,TGTGCCAGCAGCCAGCGGGACCTTTTGGGAAACACCATATATTTT,CASSQRDLLGNTIYF
TRBD1,NA,TRBJ2-1,TRBV7-8,17,TGTGCCAGCAGCTTCTTACCAGGGGGCGAGTTAGGGTATGAGCAGTTCTTC,CASSFLPGGELGYEQFF
TRBD2,NA,TRBJ2-5,TRBV24-1,16,TGTGCCACCAGTGATTCTCCGGGGGGGGGGCGAGAGACACAGTACTTC,CATSDSPGGGRETQYF
NA,NA,TRBJ2-3,TRBV20-1,17,TGCAGTGCTAGAAAACCCGGGACTCCCTTGAGCACAGATACGCAGTATTTT,CSARKPGTPLSTDTQYF
NA,NA,TRBJ2-6,TRBV7-9,14,TGTGCCAGCAGCCTGGGGGGGCAGGGTGTCGTCCTGACTTTC,CASSLGGQGVVLTF
NA,many,TRBJ2-3,TRBV7-6,12,TGTGCCAGCAGCGAAGAGGGGTGGATGCAGTATTTT,CASSEEGWMQYF
NA,few,TRBJ1-1,TRBV20-1,14,TGCAGTGCTAGAGATCAGGGGCGGTGGACTGAAGCTTTCTTT,CSARDQGRWTEAFF
NA,few,TRBJ1-3,TRBV7-2,16,TGTGCCAGCAGCTTAGCAAAGGTGGACTCTGGAAACACCATATATTTT,CASSLAKVDSGNTIYF
NA,few,TRBJ2-7,TRBV12-3/TRBV12-4,15,TGTGCCAGCAGTATCCGAGGGGGTCCCTCCTACGAGCAGTACTTC,CASSIRGGPSYEQYF
NA,few,TRBJ1-3,TRBV7-9,17,TGTGCCAGCAGCTCAATTAACCCGGACGGCTCTGGAAACACCATATATTTT,CASSSINPDGSGNTIYF
NA,few,TRBJ2-5,TRBV20-1,13,TGCAGTGTTCTAATATGGTCGGGAGAGACCCAGTACTTC,CSVLIWSGETQYF
TRBD1,few,TRBJ1-2,TRBV15,16,TGTGCCACCAGCAGAGACCCGGGACAGGGGAACTATGGCTACACCTTC,CATSRDPGQGNYGYTF
NA,few,TRBJ1-4,TRBV20-1,17,TGCAGTGCTAGAGGCCCCCTAGCCGGGGGTTCGGAGGAAAAACTGTTTTTT,CSARGPLAGGSEEKLFF
NA,few,TRBJ2-3,TRBV4-1,14,TGCGCCAGCAGCCCTGACCGGGGGCAGGATACGCAGTATTTT,CASSPDRGQDTQYF
TRBD1,NA,TRBJ1-5,TRBV10-3,13,TGTGCCATGGCAGGACAGGCCAATCAGCCCCAGCATTTT,CAMAGQANQPQHF
NA,NA,TRBJ2-5,TRBV7-9,11,TGTGCCAGCAGCTTAGAGAAGACCCAGTACTTC,CASSLEKTQYF
NA,many,TRBJ1-1,TRBV28,13,TGTGCCAGCAGCACAGGTATGAACACTGAAGCTTTCTTT,CASSTGMNTEAFF
NA,NA,TRBJ2-1,TRBV29-1,12,TGCAGCGTTGATCGAGGACAAAGGTTGGGGATCTTC,CSVDRGQRLGIF
NA,many,TRBJ2-6,TRBV5-1,14,TGCGCCAGCAGCTTAGGTGCCGGGGCCAACGTCCTGACTTTC,CASSLGAGANVLTF
NA,NA,TRBJ1-1,TRBV20-1,13,TGCAGTGCCCGAGGGGGGATGGACACTGAAGCTTTCTTT,CSARGGMDTEAFF
NA,NA,TRBJ1-6,TRBV12-3/TRBV12-4,16,TGTGCCAGCAGTTTAGCCAATTTCGAGGGGGATTCACCCCTCCACTTT,CASSLANFEGDSPLHF
TRBD1,few,TRBJ2-7,TRBV7-2,15,TGTGCCAGCGCTACGGGGACAGGGGTCTCCTACGAGCAGTACTTC,CASATGTGVSYEQYF
NA,many,TRBJ2-1,TRBV14,16,TGTGCCAGCAGCCCATTCGAGGGATATTCCTACAATGAGCAGTTCTTC,CASSPFEGYSYNEQFF
NA,few,TRBJ2-7,TRBV21-1,15,TGTGCCAGCAGCTCTCCGGACCCCCCGGCCTACGAGCAGTACTTC,CASSSPDPPAYEQYF
NA,NA,TRBJ2-7,TRBV21-1,16,TGTGCCAGCAGCAAGGGACTAGCGCATATCTCCTACGAGCAGTACTTC,CASSKGLAHISYEQYF
NA,NA,TRBJ2-7,TRBV7-2,15,TGTGCCAGCAGCTTAGTCCGGGGCTCTACCTACGAGCAGTACTTC,CASSLVRGSTYEQYF
NA,few,TRBJ2-3,TRBV21-1,13,TGTGCCAGCAGCAAAGAGGTGGCGGATACGCAGTATTTT,CASSKEVADTQYF
NA,NA,TRBJ2-6,TRBV29-1,15,TGCAGCGTCTCCTACAGGTACTCTGGGGCCAACGTCCTGACTTTC,CSVSYRYSGANVLTF
TRBD1,NA,TRBJ1-5,TRBV20-1,15,TGCAGTGCTAGAACCGGGACAGGGGACGATCAGCCCCAGCATTTT,CSARTGTGDDQPQHF
TRBD2,NA,TRBJ2-1,TRBV24-1,16,TGTGCCACCAGTGATTCAACGGCTAGCGGGAGGAATGAGCAGTTCTTC,CATSDSTASGRNEQFF
NA,many,TRBJ1-5,TRBV12-3/TRBV12-4,16,TGTGCCAGCAGCCCCCCGGGGGCGCGTGGCAATCAGCCCCAGCATTTT,CASSPPGARGNQPQHF
NA,NA,TRBJ2-2,TRBV29-1,14,TGCAGCGGGAGGGCTATCTCCCGGGACGGGGAGCTGTTTTTT,CSGRAISRDGELFF
NA,few,TRBJ2-3,TRBV20-1,15,TGCAGTGCTAGACCACATAGGGGAGGGGGAGATACGCAGTATTTT,CSARPHRGGGDTQYF
NA,many,TRBJ1-4,TRBV7-9,16,TGTGCCAGCAGCTTAGATATCGGGACAACTAATGAAAAACTGTTTTTT,CASSLDIGTTNEKLFF
NA,few,TRBJ2-1,TRBV20-1,15,TGCAGTGCTCCAGCCAGGGGTGCCTTTAGGAATGAGCAGTTCTTC,CSAPARGAFRNEQFF
NA,NA,TRBJ2-5,TRBV29-1,13,TGCAGCGTTGAGCCGGGATCCGAAGAGACCCAGTACTTC,CSVEPGSEETQYF
NA,many,TRBJ1-5,TRBV12-3/TRBV12-4,16,TGTGCCAGCTCGGGGGCGCCCCGAGGGGGCAATCAGCCCCAGCATTTT,CASSGAPRGGNQPQHF
TRBD2,many,TRBJ2-3,TRBV7-8,16,TGTGCCAGCGAGGCCCCCCCTAGCGGAATCACAGATACGCAGTATTTT,CASEAPPSGITDTQYF
NA,many,TRBJ2-1,TRBV29-1,15,TGCAGCGTTGAATTCTTACTCGCTGGCTACAATGAGCAGTTCTTC,CSVEFLLAGYNEQFF
NA,few,TRBJ2-7,TRBV19,13,TGTGCCAGTAGTATGAAGGGTTCCTACGAGCAGTACTTC,CASSMKGSYEQYF
NA,NA,TRBJ1-1,TRBV5-1,14,TGCGCCAGCAGCTGGGAGACAGCGAACACTGAAGCTTTCTTT,CASSWETANTEAFF
TRBD1,few,TRBJ1-2,TRBV7-2,15,TGTGCCAGCAGCTTAGCGGGACAGGGACTGAATGGCTACACCTTC,CASSLAGQGLNGYTF
TRBD1,NA,TRBJ1-2,TRBV2,15,TGTGCCAGCAGACTCCAGGGACAGGGAAGCTATGGCTACACCTTC,CASRLQGQGSYGYTF
NA,few,TRBJ1-4,TRBV7-6,14,TGTGCCAGCAGCTTAGGTGGTTTAAGTGAAAAACTGTTTTTT,CASSLGGLSEKLFF
NA,few,TRBJ2-7,TRBV5-1,13,TGCGCCAGCAGCTCGGGACCGAACTACGAGCAGTACTTC,CASSSGPNYEQYF
NA,NA,TRBJ2-3,TRBV12-3/TRBV12-4,15,TGTGCCAGCAGGGAGGGCAGGGGGGGGACAGATACGCAGTATTTT,CASREGRGGTDTQYF
NA,NA,TRBJ1-5,TRBV5-1,16,TGCGCCAGCAGCTTGGGGACCCTGAGGGGCAGACAGCCCCAGCATTTT,CASSLGTLRGRQPQHF
NA,few,TRBJ2-3,TRBV6-1,15,TGTGCCAGCAGATCCACAGGGTTCGGCACAGATACGCAGTATTTT,CASRSTGFGTDTQYF
NA,few,TRBJ2-1,TRBV15,14,TGTGCCACCAGCAGAGCCGGGAGAAGCGATGAGCAGTTCTTC,CATSRAGRSDEQFF
NA,few,TRBJ1-5,TRBV4-1,16,TGCGCCAGCAGCCAAGATAAAGTGAATAGCAATCAGCCCCAGCATTTT,CASSQDKVNSNQPQHF
TRBD1,NA,TRBJ2-7,TRBV2,14,TGTGCCAGCAGTGACCAGGGGGTGTCCTACGAGCAGTACTTC,CASSDQGVSYEQYF